The present T cell receptor (beta chain) was sequenced within a study of T cell clonotyping in hematopoietic cell transplantation listed by TCRdb under 2021. At the level of the whole study: Pretransplant samples from recipients were collected after cytoreduction. The study collected around 130 blood samples from 35 consecutive transplant recipients and their related donors. Patients were recruited between 2015 and January 2017 and followed until September 2020 or death.

Here is what the overall study found, with its caveats: The sample size was limited, and CD4 and CD8 repertoire contributions could not be separated because cells were not sorted. After transplant, TCR diversity in recipients dropped, and pathologically expanded clonotypes increased progressively from day 30 to day 180. Overlap with donor repertoires was found for only a small fraction of recipient repertoires, with over 95% found to appear de novo at the given depth. Broader posttransplant TCR repertoire diversity was predicted by donor and pretransplant recipient Inverse Simpson Index values.

The CDR3 has 15 amino acids, counting the end cysteine and phenylalanine. The entry retains the CDR3 DNA only, 45 bases that are in frame from base 1. CDR1 and CDR2 are drawn from the germline V gene: SGHDN, FVKESK. V loses 2 bases of germline sequence and J loses 10 bases, and the interval between the two ends is 15 bases. With the immunoSEQ assay, which is a bias-controlled multiplex PCR relying on V- and J-specific primers, TCR beta CDR3 regions were amplified from genomic DNA. A proprietary barcode and Illumina adapter sequences were added to the CDR3 amplicons in a second PCR step. CDR3 libraries were sequenced on an Illumina MiSeq instrument. In the authors' own workflow: Export and quality control were performed with immunoSEQ Analyzer 3.0, and downstream analyses were performed with R Bioconductor and Immunarch. Only productive rearrangements in the normalized downsampled data set went into calculating the repertoire metrics. Pathologically expanded clonotypes were defined as those larger than 5 templates in the normalized cohort. The Inverse Simpson Index was used to measure repertoire diversity. To capture all clonotypes, CMV-specificity analyses were performed on the non-normalized data set. The table was pulled from immuneACCESS by TCRdb, which kept in-frame rearrangements only. Such tables lose some clones; where checked, under half of the loss comes from unresolved V genes, and the rest has no known cause. That table supplies the V and J calls and clone size; D and trimming were determined from the DNA. The sample table holds roughly 27,000 clones, of which 84% were seen once. Of the sample, about 24% falls within the top ten clones.

Comments on this clone: The clone's antigen remains unknown. No base qualities exist here, and no much larger clone lies one base off it.

The sample's time point label, in plain terms: recipient sample about 28 days before transplant, after cytoreduction. Blood from recipients was drawn roughly 28 days before transplant, then again at days 30, 100 and 180 after transplant. Nuclei Lysis Solution was used to extract genomic DNA from fresh or cryopreserved unfractionated peripheral blood mononuclear cells. Rearrangement joined TRBV14 to TRBJ1-6; a tentative D match to TRBD1 spans 5 bases. This TCR came from a woman aged 55-70 years with acute myeloid leukemia. Some clones in this sample may be carry-over from other donors' samples. The source material was peripheral blood mononuclear cells, sampled before stem cell transplant. In nucleotides, the sequence is TGTGCCAGCAGCCAAAGGGAGGGGTACGGGTCACCCCTCCACTTT. The translation is CASSQREGYGSPLHF.